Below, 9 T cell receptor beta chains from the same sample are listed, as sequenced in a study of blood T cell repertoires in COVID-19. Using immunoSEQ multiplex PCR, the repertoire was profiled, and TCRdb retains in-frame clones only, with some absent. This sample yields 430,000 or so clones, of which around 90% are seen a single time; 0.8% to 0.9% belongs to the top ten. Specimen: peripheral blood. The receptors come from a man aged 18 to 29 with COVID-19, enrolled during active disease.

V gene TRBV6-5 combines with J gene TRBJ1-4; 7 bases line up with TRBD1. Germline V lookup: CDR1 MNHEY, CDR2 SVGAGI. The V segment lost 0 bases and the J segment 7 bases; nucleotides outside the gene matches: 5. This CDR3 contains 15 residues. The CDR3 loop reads CASSYSTGVGEKLFF. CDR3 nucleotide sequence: TGTGCCAGCAGTTACTCCACAGGGGTGGGTGAAAAACTGTTTTTT.

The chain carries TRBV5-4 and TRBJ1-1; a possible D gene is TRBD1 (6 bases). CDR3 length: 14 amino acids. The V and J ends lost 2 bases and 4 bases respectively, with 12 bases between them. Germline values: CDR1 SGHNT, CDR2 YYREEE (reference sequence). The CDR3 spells CASSLQGSSTEAFF. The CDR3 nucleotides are TGTGCCAGCAGCTTACAGGGTTCTAGCACTGAAGCTTTCTTT.

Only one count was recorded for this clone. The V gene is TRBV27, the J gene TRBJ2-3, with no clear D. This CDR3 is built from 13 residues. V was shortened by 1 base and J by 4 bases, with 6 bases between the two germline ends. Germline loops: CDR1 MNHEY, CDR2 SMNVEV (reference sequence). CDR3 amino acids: CASSLFTADTQYF. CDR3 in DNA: TGTGCCAGCAGTTTATTCACGGCAGATACGCAGTATTTT.

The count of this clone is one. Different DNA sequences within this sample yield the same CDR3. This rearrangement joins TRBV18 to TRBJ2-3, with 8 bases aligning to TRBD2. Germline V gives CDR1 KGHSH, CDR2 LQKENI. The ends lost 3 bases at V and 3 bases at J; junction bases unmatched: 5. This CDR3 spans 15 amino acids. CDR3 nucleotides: TGTGCCAGCTCACCGTTAGCGGGACGAACAGATACGCAGTATTTT. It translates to CASSPLAGRTDTQYF.

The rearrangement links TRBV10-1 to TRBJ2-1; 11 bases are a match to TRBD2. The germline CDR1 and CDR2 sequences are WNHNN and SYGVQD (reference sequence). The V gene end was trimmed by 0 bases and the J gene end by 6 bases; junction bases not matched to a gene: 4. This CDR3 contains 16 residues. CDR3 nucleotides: TGCGCCAGCAGTGAGTCGAGAACTAGCGGGGGCAATGAGCAGTTCTTC. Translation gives CASSESRTSGGNEQFF.

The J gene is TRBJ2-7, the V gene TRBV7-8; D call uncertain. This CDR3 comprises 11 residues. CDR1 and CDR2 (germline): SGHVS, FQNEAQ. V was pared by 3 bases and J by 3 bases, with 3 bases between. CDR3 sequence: CASSFSYEQYF. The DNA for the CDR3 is TGTGCCAGCAGCTTCAGCTACGAGCAGTACTTC.

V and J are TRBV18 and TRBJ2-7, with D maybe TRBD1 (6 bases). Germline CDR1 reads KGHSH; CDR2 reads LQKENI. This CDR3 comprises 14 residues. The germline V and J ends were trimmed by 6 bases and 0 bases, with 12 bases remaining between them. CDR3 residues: CASSRQVPSYEQYF. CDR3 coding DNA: TGTGCCAGCTCGAGACAGGTCCCCTCCTACGAGCAGTACTTC. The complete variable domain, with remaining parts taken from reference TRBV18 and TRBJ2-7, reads NAGVMQNPRHLVRRRGQEARLRCSPMKGHSHVYWYRQLPEEGLKFMVYLQKENIIDESGMPKERFSAEFPKEGPSILRIQQVVRGDSAAYFCASSRQVPSYEQYFGPGTRLTVT.

The CDR3 here is CASSWTSDNTGELFF. The CDR3 DNA sequence: TGTGCCAGCTCTTGGACTAGCGACAACACCGGGGAGCTGTTTTTT. The chain joins TRBV18 to TRBJ2-2; 9 bases agree with TRBD2. V was pared by 6 bases and J by 2 bases, with 4 bases of the junction left unmatched. Germline V lookup: CDR1 KGHSH, CDR2 LQKENI. CDR3 size: 15 residues.

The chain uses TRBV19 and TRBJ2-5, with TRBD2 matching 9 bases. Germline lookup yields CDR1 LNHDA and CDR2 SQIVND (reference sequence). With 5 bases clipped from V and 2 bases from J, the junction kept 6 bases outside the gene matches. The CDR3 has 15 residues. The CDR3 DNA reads TGTGCCAGTAGTTCCGGGCGGGGGGGTCAAGAGACCCAGTACTTC. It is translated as CASSSGRGGQETQYF.